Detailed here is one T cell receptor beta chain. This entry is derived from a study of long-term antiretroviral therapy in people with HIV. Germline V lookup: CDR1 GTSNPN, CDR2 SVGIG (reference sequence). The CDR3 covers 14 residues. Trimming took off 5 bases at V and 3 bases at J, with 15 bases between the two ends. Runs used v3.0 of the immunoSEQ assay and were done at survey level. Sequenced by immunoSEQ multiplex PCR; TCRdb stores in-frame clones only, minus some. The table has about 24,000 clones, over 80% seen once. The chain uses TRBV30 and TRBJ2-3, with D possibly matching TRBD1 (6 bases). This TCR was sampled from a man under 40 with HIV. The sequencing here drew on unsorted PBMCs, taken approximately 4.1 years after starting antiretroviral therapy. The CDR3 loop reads CAWSPGTTTDTQYF. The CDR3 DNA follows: TGTGCCTGGTCCCCAGGGACAACAACAGATACGCAGTATTTT.